This TCR beta chain stems from a study of cytomegalovirus exposure and HLA in healthy donors. Overall study: Earlier, some 180 million T cells were analyzed, and fewer than 120 million unique TCR beta sequences were found among them.

With 3 bases clipped from V and 0 bases from J, the junction kept 2 bases outside the gene matches. The germline gives CDR1 SGHNT, CDR2 YYREEE (reference sequence). This CDR3 region has 14 residues. Notes on this clone: Antigen: not known.

With 60 Vbeta and 13 Jbeta primers, the PCR was carried out. Measured with immunoSEQ multiplex PCR; TCRdb has only the in-frame clones, and not every one. The sample table includes approximately 93,000 clones. Study-wide findings and caveats: Relative to equally common others, HLA-associated TCR beta chains showed greater clonal expansion in a later analysis. Being productive about 87% or about 30% of the time was typical of most TCR beta V segments in an earlier analysis.

The TCR sequence derives from a woman in her 30s in good health and CMV-seronegative. What was sequenced was PBMCs. This chain connects TRBV5-4 to TRBJ1-1; 7 bases line up with TRBD1. The CDR3 DNA sequence: TGTGCCAGCAGCTCGACAGGGATGAACACTGAAGCTTTCTTT. As protein: CASSSTGMNTEAFF. Combining the CDR3 with reference TRBV5-4 and TRBJ1-1 gives the whole variable domain ETGVTQSPTHLIKTRGQQVTLRCSSQSGHNTVSWYQQALGQGPQFIFQYYREEENGRGNFPPRFSGLQFPNYSSELNVNALELDDSALYLCASSSTGMNTEAFFGQGTRLTVV.